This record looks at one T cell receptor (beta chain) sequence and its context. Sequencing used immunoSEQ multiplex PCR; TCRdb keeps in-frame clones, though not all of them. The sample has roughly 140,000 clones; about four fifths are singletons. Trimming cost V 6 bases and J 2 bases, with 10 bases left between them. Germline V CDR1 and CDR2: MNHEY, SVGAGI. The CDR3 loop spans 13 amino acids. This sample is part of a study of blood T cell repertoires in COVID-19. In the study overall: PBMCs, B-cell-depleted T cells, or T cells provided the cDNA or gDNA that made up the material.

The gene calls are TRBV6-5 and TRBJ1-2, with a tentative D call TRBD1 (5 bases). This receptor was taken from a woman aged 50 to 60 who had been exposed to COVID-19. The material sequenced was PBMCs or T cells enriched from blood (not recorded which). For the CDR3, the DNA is TGTGCCAGCAGACCGACAGCGAACTATGGCTACACCTTC. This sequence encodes CASRPTANYGYTF.